The next 9 T cell receptor beta chains were all read from a single sample in a study of shared clonotypes between healthy human individuals. Sequencing was performed with immunoSEQ multiplex PCR; in TCRdb, only in-frame clones are kept and a portion is missing. The data show about 330,000 clones, over 65% seen once. The sequenced material came from memory CD4+ T cells sorted from blood. Subset specified: CD45RA-negative fraction. The receptors here all came from a man younger than 45 in good health.

V is TRBV29-1 and J is TRBJ1-1; D gene unclear. Germline V lookup: CDR1 SQVTM, CDR2 ANQGSEA. The CDR3 covers 14 residues. Deletions cut 7 bases from V and 0 bases from J, with 15 bases between. The CDR3 nucleotides are TGCAGCGCCCCAGACACTCTAATGAACACTGAAGCTTTCTTT. As protein: CSAPDTLMNTEAFF.

The chain joins TRBV7-9 to TRBJ2-5; D may be TRBD1 (5 bases). Trimming removed 4 bases at V and 1 base at J, with 7 bases between. The CDR3 runs 13 residues. Germline V gene sequence: CDR1 SEHNR, CDR2 FQNEAQ (reference sequence). The CDR3 is CASSSDIQETQYF. As DNA, the CDR3 is TGTGCCAGCAGCTCGGACATCCAAGAGACCCAGTACTTC.

The chain carries TRBV10-3 and TRBJ2-1; the match to TRBD2 covers 7 bases. The CDR3 length is 15 residues. Germline CDR1 ENHRY, CDR2 SYGVKD. Germline trimming cut 3 bases from V and 7 bases from J; bases unmatched to any gene: 9. CDR3 coding DNA: TGTGCCATCAGTGAAATCGTAGAGGGAGGGAATGAGCAGTTCTTC. As protein: CAISEIVEGGNEQFF.

In this sample, this clone turned up a few times. The rearrangement uses TRBV5-4 and TRBJ2-7, with 9 nucleotides matching TRBD1. The CDR3 is 15 residues long. Germline V lookup: CDR1 SGHNT, CDR2 YYREEE (reference sequence). V shed 0 bases, J shed 3 bases, and the junction held 4 bases outside the gene matches. This chain's CDR3 is CASSLGDRAGYEQYF. In DNA, the CDR3 is TGTGCCAGCAGCTTGGGGGACAGGGCTGGCTACGAGCAGTACTTC.

This clone was observed a handful of times. The rearrangement joins TRBV29-1 to TRBJ1-2; 7 bases map to TRBD1. The CDR3 length is 12 residues. CDR1 is SQVTM and CDR2 is ANQGSEA in the germline V gene. The trim removed 6 bases at V and 9 bases at J, leaving 10 bases unmatched. The CDR3 protein is CSVGTALGSYTF. The DNA for the CDR3 is TGCAGCGTAGGGACAGCCCTTGGAAGCTACACCTTC.

The chain is built from TRBV27 and TRBJ2-5, with 11 nucleotides matching TRBD2. The germline gives CDR1 MNHEY, CDR2 SMNVEV (reference sequence). The CDR3 is 15 amino acids. V trimming: 2 bases; J trimming: 6 bases; junction bases outside the gene matches: 5. The CDR3 nucleotides read TGTGCCAGCAGTTTAACTAGCGGGAGCCCCCAGACCCAGTACTTC. Amino acids: CASSLTSGSPQTQYF.

CDR3 region: CASSLGGTGANEQFF. The CDR3 coding sequence is TGTGCCAGCAGCTTGGGAGGGACAGGGGCCAATGAGCAGTTCTTC. The chain uses TRBV5-4 and TRBJ2-1; 10 bases align to TRBD1. Losses at the gene ends were 0 bases for V and 6 bases for J; bases not matched to a gene: 3. Germline lookup yields CDR1 SGHNT and CDR2 YYREEE (reference sequence). This CDR3 is 15 amino acids long.

The chain carries TRBV30 and TRBJ1-6; TRBD1 aligns across 9 bases. J was trimmed by 7 bases and V by 6 bases; bases with no gene match: 4. Germline V lookup: CDR1 GTSNPN, CDR2 SVGIG (reference sequence). The CDR3 sequence is 13 residues long. The CDR3 reads CACQDRGNSPLHF. As DNA, the CDR3 is TGTGCCTGTCAGGACAGGGGAAATTCACCCCTCCACTTT.

The chain links TRBV27 to TRBJ1-4, with D tentatively TRBD1 (5 bases). V was pared by 5 bases and J by 6 bases, with 16 bases between. Per germline, CDR1 MNHEY and CDR2 SMNVEV (reference sequence). The CDR3 is made up of 15 amino acids. The CDR3 protein is CASSRLGLGDEKLFF. The CDR3 DNA sequence: TGTGCCAGCAGTAGGTTAGGCCTGGGGGATGAAAAACTGTTTTTT.